This TCR beta chain was documented in a study of cytomegalovirus exposure and HLA in healthy donors. The validation cohort, a group of around 120 subjects, included the donors and was separate from the roughly 620-subject first cohort. Repertoires were generated with immunoSEQ multiplex PCR, while TCRdb's copy carries only in-frame clones and drops some. The data contain about 130,000 clones, roughly nine tenths of them seen just once; the ten biggest clones take up around 3.3%. Sequencing was done on a sample of PBMCs. The sequence came from a young man in good health and CMV-seronegative.

CDR3 loop: CASSFDSSASYNEQFF. The CDR3 DNA reads TGTGCCAGCAGCTTCGACAGTTCCGCTTCCTACAATGAGCAGTTCTTC. The chain joins TRBV7-6 to TRBJ2-1; D might be TRBD1 (5 bases). CDR1 SGHVS and CDR2 FNYEAQ come from the germline V gene. Trimming left V 3 bases short and J 1 base short, with 13 bases between. This CDR3 region has 16 residues.